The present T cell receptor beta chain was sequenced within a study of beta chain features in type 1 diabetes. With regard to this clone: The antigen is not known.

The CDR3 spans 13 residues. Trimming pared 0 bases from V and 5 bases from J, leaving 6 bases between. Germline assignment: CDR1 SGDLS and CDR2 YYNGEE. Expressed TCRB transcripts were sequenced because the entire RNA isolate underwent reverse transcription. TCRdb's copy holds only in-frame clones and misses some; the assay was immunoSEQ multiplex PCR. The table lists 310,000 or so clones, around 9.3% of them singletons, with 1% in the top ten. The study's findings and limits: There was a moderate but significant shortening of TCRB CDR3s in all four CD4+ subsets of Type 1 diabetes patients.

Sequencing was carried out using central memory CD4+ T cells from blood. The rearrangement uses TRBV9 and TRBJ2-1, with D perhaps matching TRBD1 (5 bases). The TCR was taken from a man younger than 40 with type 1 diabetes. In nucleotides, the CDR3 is TGTGCCAGCAGCGTAGGACAGCACAATGAGCAGTTCTTC. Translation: CASSVGQHNEQFF.